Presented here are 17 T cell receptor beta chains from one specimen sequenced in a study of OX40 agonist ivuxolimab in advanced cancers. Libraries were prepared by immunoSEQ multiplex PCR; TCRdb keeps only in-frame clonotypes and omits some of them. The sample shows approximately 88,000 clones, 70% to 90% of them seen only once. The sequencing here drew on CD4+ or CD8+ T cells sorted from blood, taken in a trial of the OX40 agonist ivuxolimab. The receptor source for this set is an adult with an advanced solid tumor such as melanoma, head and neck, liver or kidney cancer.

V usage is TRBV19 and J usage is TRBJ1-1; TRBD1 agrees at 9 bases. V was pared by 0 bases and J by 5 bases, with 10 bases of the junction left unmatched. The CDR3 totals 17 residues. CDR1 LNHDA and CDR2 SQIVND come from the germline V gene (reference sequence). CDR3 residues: CASSIDWTGAGTTEAFF. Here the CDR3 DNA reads TGTGCCAGTAGTATAGATTGGACAGGGGCGGGAACTACTGAAGCTTTCTTT.

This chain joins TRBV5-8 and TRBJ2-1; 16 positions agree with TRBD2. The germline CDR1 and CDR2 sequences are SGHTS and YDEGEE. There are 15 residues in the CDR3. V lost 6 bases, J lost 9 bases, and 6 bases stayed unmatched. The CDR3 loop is CASNRGLAGGTEQFF. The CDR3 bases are TGTGCCAGCAATAGGGGACTAGCGGGGGGGACTGAGCAGTTCTTC. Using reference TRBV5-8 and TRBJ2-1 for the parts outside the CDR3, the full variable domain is EAGVTQSPTHLIKTRGQQATLRCSPISGHTSVYWYQQALGLGLQFLLWYDEGEERNRGNFPPRFSGRQFPNYSSELNVNALELEDSALYLCASNRGLAGGTEQFFGPGTRLTVL.

DNA for the CDR3: TGTGCCAGCAGCGTAGGGACAGGGTATGAAAAACTGTTTTTT. Protein product: CASSVGTGYEKLFF. The chain uses TRBV9 and TRBJ1-4; 8 nucleotides match TRBD1. This CDR3 has 14 amino acids. Germline trimming cut 0 bases from V and 6 bases from J; bases unmatched to any gene: 1. Germline lookup yields CDR1 SGDLS and CDR2 YYNGEE.

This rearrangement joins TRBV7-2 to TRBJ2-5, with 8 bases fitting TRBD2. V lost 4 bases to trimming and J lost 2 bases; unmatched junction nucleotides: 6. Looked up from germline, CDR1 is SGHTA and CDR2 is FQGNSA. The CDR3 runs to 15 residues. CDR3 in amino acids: CASSSPGGLQETQYF. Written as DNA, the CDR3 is TGTGCCAGCAGCTCCCCGGGGGGGCTGCAAGAGACCCAGTACTTC.

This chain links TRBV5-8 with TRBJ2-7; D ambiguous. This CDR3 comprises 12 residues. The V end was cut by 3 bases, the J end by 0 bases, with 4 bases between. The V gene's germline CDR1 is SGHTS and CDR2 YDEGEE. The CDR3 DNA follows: TGTGCCAGCAGCTCGGTCTCCTACGAGCAGTACTTC. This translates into CASSSVSYEQYF. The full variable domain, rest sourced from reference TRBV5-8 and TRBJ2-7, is EAGVTQSPTHLIKTRGQQATLRCSPISGHTSVYWYQQALGLGLQFLLWYDEGEERNRGNFPPRFSGRQFPNYSSELNVNALELEDSALYLCASSSVSYEQYFGPGTRLTVT.

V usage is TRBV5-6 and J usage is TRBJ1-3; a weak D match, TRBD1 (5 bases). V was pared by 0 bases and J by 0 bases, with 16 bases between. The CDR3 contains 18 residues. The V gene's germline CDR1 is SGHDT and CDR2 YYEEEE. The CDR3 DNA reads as TGTGCCAGCAGCTTGGTAACCCACGCAGGGCTCTCTGGAAACACCATATATTTT. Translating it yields CASSLVTHAGLSGNTIYF.

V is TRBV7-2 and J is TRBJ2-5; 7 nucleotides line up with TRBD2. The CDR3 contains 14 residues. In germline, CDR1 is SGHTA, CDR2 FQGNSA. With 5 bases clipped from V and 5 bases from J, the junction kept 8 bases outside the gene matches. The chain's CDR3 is CASSPWGGGETQYF. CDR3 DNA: TGTGCCAGCAGCCCCTGGGGGGGAGGCGAGACCCAGTACTTC. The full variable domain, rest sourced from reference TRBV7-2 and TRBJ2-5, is GAGVSQSPSNKVTEKGKDVELRCDPISGHTALYWYRQSLGQGLEFLIYFQGNSAPDKSGLPSDRFSAERTGGSVSTLTIQRTQQEDSAVYLCASSPWGGGETQYFGPGTRLLVL.

CDR3 protein: CASSQDAVTSGGSPRTDTQYF. The CDR3 coding sequence is TGTGCCAGCAGCCAAGATGCCGTTACTAGCGGGGGGTCCCCACGCACAGATACGCAGTATTTT. The chain links TRBV4-2 to TRBJ2-3; 12 bases align to TRBD2. The CDR3 contains 21 residues. J gave up 1 base and V 0 bases, and 14 bases lay outside the gene matches. Germline V lookup: CDR1 LGHNA, CDR2 YNFKEQ.

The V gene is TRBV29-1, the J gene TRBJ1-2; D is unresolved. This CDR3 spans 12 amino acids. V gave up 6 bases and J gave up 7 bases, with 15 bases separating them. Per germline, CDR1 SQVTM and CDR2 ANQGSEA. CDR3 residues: CSVTTRGGGYTF. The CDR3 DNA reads TGCAGCGTCACTACGAGAGGAGGTGGCTACACCTTC. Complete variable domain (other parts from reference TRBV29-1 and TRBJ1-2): SAVISQKPSRDICQRGTSLTIQCQVDSQVTMMFWYRQQPGQSLTLIATANQGSEATYESGFVIDKFPISRPNLTFSTLTVSNMSPEDSSIYLCSVTTRGGGYTFGSGTRLTVV.

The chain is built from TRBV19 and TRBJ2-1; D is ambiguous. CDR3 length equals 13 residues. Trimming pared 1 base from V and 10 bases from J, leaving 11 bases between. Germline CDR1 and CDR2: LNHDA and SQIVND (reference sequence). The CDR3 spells CASSIGALGEQFF. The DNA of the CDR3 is TGTGCCAGTAGTATAGGAGCTTTGGGGGAGCAGTTCTTC.

The CDR3 region has the DNA TGCGCCAGCAACACAGGGGTGGGGGGCGGCGAGCAGTACTTC. Translating it yields CASNTGVGGGEQYF. The genes are TRBV5-1 and TRBJ2-7; TRBD1 might be the D (7 bases). Trimming took 6 bases from V and 6 from J, leaving 19 bases between them. This CDR3 is 14 amino acids long. Germline values: CDR1 SGHRS, CDR2 YFSETQ.

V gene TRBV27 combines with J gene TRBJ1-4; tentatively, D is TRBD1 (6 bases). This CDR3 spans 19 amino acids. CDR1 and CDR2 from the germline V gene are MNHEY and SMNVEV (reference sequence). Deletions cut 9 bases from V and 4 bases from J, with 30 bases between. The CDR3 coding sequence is TGTGCCAGACCTCGACAGGAAGAGCCTCAGAAAGCTAATAATGAAAAACTGTTTTTT. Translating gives CARPRQEEPQKANNEKLFF.

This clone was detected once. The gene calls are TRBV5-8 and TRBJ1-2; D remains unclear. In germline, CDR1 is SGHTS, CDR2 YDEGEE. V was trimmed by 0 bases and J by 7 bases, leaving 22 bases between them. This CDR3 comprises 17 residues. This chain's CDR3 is CASSLAVVPRRPTGYTF. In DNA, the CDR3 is TGTGCCAGCAGCTTGGCCGTTGTGCCCAGGAGACCGACTGGCTACACCTTC.

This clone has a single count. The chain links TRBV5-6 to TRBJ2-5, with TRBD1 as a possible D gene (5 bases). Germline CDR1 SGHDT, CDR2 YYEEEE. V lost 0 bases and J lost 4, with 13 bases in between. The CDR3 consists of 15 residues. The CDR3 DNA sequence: TGTGCCAGCAGCTTGGGGCAGGGTAAGGTAGAGACCCAGTACTTC. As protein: CASSLGQGKVETQYF.

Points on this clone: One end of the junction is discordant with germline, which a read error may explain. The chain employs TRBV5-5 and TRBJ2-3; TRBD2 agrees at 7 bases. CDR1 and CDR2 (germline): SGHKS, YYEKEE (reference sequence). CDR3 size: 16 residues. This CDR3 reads CASRLDPSGNTDTQYF. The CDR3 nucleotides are TGTGCCAGCAGATTGGATCCTAGCGGAAATACAGATACGCAGTATTTT.

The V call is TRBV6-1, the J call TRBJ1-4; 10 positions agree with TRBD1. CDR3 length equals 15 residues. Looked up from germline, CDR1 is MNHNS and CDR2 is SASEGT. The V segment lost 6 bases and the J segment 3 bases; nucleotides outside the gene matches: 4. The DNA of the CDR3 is TGTGCCAGCAGCAGACAGGGGGCAGCTAATGAAAAACTGTTTTTT. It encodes CASSRQGAANEKLFF.

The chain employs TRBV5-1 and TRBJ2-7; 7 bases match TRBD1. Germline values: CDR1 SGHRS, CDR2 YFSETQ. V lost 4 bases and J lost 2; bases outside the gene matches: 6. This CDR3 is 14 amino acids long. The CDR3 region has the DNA TGCGCCAGCAGCCCTCCGGGGACAGCCTACGAGCAGTACTTC. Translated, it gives CASSPPGTAYEQYF.